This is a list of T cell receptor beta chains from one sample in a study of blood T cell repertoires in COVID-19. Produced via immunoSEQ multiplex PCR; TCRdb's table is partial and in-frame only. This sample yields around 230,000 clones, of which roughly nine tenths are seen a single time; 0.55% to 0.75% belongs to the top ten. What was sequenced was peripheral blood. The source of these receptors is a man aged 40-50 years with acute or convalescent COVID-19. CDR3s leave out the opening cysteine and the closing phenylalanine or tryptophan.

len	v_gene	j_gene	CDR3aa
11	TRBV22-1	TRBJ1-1	PGSAPGALEAF
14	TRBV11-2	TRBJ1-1	ASSLDRWSRNTEAF
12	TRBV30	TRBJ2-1	AWSAGTVYNEQF
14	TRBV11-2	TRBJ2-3	ASSHLGQRSTDTQY
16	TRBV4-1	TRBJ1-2	ASSPPSGQTLGYYGYT
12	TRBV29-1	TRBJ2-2	SVETGQDTGELF
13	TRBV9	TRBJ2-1	ASSVGLAGGQEQF
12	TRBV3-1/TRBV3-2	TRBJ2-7	ASSQGTVSYEQY
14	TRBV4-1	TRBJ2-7	ASSQLWTGDSYEQY
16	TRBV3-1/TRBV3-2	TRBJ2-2	ASSQPQISGGCTGELF
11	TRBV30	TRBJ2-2	AWSIQGSGELF
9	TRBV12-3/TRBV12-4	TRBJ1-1	ASSEGTQAF
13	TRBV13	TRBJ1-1	ASSPRTGVELVAF
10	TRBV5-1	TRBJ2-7	AIVKRSYEQY
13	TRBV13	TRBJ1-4	ASSPRQGPQGKLF
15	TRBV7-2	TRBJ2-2	ASSLAGQGWNTGELF
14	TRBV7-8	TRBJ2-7	ASSLMGLAGVDEQY
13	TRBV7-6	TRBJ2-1	ASSFSGQGASEQF
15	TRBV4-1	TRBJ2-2	ASSPPGQGVGTGELF
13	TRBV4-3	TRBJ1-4	ASSQVAQGDEKLF
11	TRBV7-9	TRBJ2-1	ASSLVGGGEQF
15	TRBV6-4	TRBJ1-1	ASSVGAMPPMNTEAF
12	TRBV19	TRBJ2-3	ASSIVEGTDTQY
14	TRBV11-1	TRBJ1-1	ASSFAAGRKNTEAF
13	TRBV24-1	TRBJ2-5	ATSDFGLAQETQY